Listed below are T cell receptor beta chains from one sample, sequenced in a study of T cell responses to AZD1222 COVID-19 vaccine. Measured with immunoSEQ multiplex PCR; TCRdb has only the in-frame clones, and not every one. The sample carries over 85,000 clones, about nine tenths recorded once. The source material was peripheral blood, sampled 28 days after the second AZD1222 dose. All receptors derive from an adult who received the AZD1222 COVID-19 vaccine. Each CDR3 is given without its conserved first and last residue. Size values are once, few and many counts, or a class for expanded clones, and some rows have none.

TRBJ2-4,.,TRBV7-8,ASSLGGAKNIQY
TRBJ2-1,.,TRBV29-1,SVEDPQGTSGRIRSYNEQF
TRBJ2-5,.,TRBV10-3,ATGPLAEGTQY
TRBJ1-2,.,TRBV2,ASSDSGTYYGYT
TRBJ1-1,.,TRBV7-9,ASRNRDRVSEAF
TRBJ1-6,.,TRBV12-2,ASRHASGSPLH
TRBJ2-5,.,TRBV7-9,ASSLILAGEETQY
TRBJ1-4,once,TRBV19,ASSLQGGTNEKLF
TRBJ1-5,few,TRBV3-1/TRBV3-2,ASSQDWAGGNQPQH
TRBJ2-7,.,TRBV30,AWTRGGGGSYEQY
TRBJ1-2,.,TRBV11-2,ASSSDRDGYT
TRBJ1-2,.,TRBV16,ASSQDADPYGYT
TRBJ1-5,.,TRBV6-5,ASRLVNQPQH
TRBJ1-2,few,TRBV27,ASSLSLQGYGYT
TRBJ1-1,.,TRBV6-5,ASSYNRNTEAF
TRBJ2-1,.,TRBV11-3,ASSGTPRSYNEQF
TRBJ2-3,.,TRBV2,ASSERVGGIEY
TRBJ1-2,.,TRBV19,ASSSTGGTYGYT
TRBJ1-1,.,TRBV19,ASSPGDTEAF
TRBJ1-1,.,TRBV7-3,ASSLHMNTEAF
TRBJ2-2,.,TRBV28,ASSSWTSGSIGGELF
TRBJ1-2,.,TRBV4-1,ASSQAGTYNYGYT
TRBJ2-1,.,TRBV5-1,ASSLSPRDRGNEQF
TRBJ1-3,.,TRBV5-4,ASSSRQGGNTIY
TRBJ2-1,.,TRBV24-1,ATSDLRPRVPIPNEQF
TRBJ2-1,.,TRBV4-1,ASSDLAGDNEQF
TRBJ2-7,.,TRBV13,ASSFSVSYEQY
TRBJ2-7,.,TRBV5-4,ASSLGGYEQY
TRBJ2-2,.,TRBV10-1,ASSEYSGRSNLNTGELF
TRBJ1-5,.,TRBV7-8,ASSLGDSNQPQH
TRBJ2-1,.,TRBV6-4,ASSEGLNEQF
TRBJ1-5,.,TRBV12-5,ASGLVRVSDYDNQPQH
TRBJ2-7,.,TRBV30,AWEGPGMGYEQY
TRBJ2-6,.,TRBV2,ASSESKNVLT
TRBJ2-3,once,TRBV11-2,ASSLREMSTDTQY
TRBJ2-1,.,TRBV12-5,ASALSQGAVMNEQF
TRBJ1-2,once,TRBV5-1,ASSPPIGNYGYT
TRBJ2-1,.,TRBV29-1,SVDAGGRWGEQF
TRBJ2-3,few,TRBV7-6,ASREQGVGTDTQY
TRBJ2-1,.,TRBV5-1,ASSLERNEQF
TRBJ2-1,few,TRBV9,ASSAPGQLYNEQF
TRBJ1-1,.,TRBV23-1,ASSQPWLPGDDTEAF
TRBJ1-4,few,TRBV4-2,ASSQEGVANEKLF
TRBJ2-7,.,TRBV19,ASSMALGREWYEQY
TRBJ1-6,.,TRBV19,ASSIDQRNSPLH
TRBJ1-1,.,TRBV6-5,ASSPTPAGSTEAF
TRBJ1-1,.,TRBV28,ASNEQGVDTEAF
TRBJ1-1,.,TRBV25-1,ASSVQGQREAF
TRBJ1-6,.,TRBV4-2,ASSQDGQGGFSSHNSPLH
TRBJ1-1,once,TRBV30,AWSVALGVNTEAF
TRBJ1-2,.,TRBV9,ASSPRPGPIYGYT
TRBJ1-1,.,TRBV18,ASSPGTAEAF
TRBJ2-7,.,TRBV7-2,ASSTGSFSYEQY
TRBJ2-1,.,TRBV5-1,ASSHTVETSGSSYNEQF
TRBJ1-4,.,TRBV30,AWSTKALRGEKLF